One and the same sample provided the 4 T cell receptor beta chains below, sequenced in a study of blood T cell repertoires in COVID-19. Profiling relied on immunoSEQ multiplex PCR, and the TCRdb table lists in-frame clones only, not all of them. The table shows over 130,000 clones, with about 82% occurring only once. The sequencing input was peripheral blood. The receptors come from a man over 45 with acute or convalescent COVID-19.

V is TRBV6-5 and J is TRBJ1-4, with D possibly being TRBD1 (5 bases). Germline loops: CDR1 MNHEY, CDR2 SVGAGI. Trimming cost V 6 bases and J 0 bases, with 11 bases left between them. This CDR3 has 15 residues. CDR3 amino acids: CASSRDSSTNEKLFF. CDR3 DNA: TGTGCCAGCAGCCGGGACTCCTCAACTAATGAAAAACTGTTTTTT.

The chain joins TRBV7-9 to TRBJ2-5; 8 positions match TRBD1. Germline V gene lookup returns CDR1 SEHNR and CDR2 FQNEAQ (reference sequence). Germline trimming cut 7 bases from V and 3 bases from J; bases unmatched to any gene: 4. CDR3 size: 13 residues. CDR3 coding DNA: TGTGCCAGCACCCAGGGGGCAGAAGAGACCCAGTACTTC. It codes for CASTQGAEETQYF.

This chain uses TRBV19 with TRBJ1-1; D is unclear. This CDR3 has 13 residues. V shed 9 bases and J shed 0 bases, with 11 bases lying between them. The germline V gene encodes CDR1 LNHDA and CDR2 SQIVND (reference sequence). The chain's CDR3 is CASAQNMNTEAFF. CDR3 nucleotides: TGTGCCAGCGCTCAGAACATGAACACTGAAGCTTTCTTT. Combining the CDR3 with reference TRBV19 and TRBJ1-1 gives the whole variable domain DGGITQSPKYLFRKEGQNVTLSCEQNLNHDAMYWYRQDPGQGLRLIYYSQIVNDFQKGDIAEGYSVSREKKESFPLTVTSAQKNPTAFYLCASAQNMNTEAFFGQGTRLTVV.

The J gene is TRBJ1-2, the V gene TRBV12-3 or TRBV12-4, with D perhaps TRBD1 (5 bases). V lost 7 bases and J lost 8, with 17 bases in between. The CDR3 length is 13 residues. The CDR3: CASTFALGGGYTF. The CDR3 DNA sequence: TGTGCCAGCACCTTTGCACTCGGGGGAGGCTACACCTTC.